One sample yielded the 22 T cell receptor beta chains listed below, sequenced in a study of control samples from healthy donors and cancer patients. Only in-frame clones appear in the TCRdb table, and some are missing; sequencing was by immunoSEQ multiplex PCR. The sample lists approximately 120,000 clones, 85% to 95% occurring once. The source material was PBMCs. The receptors come from a man older than 75 with head and neck cancer.

This clone was observed a few times. The J gene is TRBJ2-7, the V gene TRBV9; D is uncertain. V was clipped by 0 bases and J by 0 bases, with 13 bases between them. Germline lookup yields CDR1 SGDLS and CDR2 YYNGEE. The CDR3 is made up of 16 amino acids. The CDR3 here is CASSVGMNRISYEQYF. CDR3 nucleotides: TGTGCCAGCAGCGTAGGAATGAACAGAATCTCCTACGAGCAGTACTTC. Using reference TRBV9 and TRBJ2-7 for the parts outside the CDR3, the full variable domain is DSGVTQTPKHLITATGQRVTLRCSPRSGDLSVYWYQQSLDQGLQFLIQYYNGEERAKGNILERFSAQQFPDLHSELNLSSLELGDSALYFCASSVGMNRISYEQYFGPGTRLTVT.

This chain uses TRBV6-5 with TRBJ1-3; the D gene is possibly TRBD1 (6 bases). Germline CDR1 and CDR2: MNHEY and SVGAGI. CDR3 length: 15 residues. Trimming shortened V by 5 bases and J by 1 base, and 12 bases separated the two germline ends. This CDR3 reads CASSRRTASGNTIYF. DNA of the CDR3: TGTGCCAGCAGTCGACGGACAGCATCTGGAAACACCATATATTTT.

The rearrangement uses TRBV7-8 and TRBJ2-7, with D unresolved. The CDR3 runs to 12 residues. V lost 5 bases and J 4 bases, leaving 9 bases between the germline ends. The germline V gene has CDR1 SGHVS and CDR2 FQNEAQ. CDR3 protein: CASSHESYEQYF. The CDR3, as DNA: TGTGCCAGCAGCCACGAAAGTTACGAGCAGTACTTC.

This chain links TRBV19 with TRBJ2-7; the match to TRBD2 covers 11 bases. CDR1 and CDR2 (germline): LNHDA, SQIVND (reference sequence). V shed 4 bases, J shed 5 bases, and the junction held 7 bases outside the gene matches. This CDR3 region has 15 residues. The CDR3 here is CASSTLAGGRHEQYF. CDR3 DNA: TGTGCCAGTAGTACTCTAGCGGGGGGCCGGCACGAGCAGTACTTC.

The chain uses TRBV12-3 or TRBV12-4 and TRBJ1-2; 7 positions match TRBD1. The CDR3 is made up of 13 amino acids. V was pared by 6 bases and J by 4 bases, with 5 bases of the junction left unmatched. The CDR3: CASRPGGSYGYTF. The CDR3 bases are TGTGCCAGCAGACCAGGGGGGAGCTATGGCTACACCTTC.

The chain joins TRBV19 to TRBJ2-7; 10 nucleotides agree with TRBD1. Germline V CDR1 and CDR2: LNHDA, SQIVND (reference sequence). V was clipped by 4 bases and J by 7 bases; unmatched bases: 10. The CDR3 totals 15 residues. In nucleotides, the CDR3 is TGTGCCAGTAGTAGGTCGACAGGGGGCCTTGGGGAGCAGTACTTC. This codes for CASSRSTGGLGEQYF.

V usage is TRBV10-3 and J usage is TRBJ2-1, with 10 bases that match TRBD2. The CDR3 totals 15 residues. V was pared by 6 bases and J by 8 bases, with 10 bases of the junction left unmatched. Germline V lookup: CDR1 ENHRY, CDR2 SYGVKD. CDR3 amino acids: CAIRPRTSGTHEQFF. The CDR3 DNA follows: TGTGCCATCAGGCCGAGAACTAGCGGGACCCATGAGCAGTTCTTC.

The chain uses TRBV5-1 and TRBJ2-5, with TRBD1 matching 9 bases. Unmatched junction bases numbered 3, after V lost 4 bases and J lost 5 bases. Germline values: CDR1 SGHRS, CDR2 YFSETQ. The CDR3 has 13 residues. As DNA, the CDR3 is TGCGCCAGCAGCGGGACAGGGACGGAGACCCAGTACTTC. Encoded protein: CASSGTGTETQYF.

The chain is built from TRBV11-3 and TRBJ2-3; unclear D gene. Germline CDR1 is SGHNT and CDR2 is YENEEA. V was cut by 4 bases and J by 2 bases, with 10 bases left in between. The CDR3 contains 14 residues. The CDR3 sequence is CASSSSRFTDTQYF. Here the CDR3 DNA reads TGTGCCAGCAGCTCGTCGCGGTTCACAGATACGCAGTATTTT.

The chain combines TRBV7-9 with TRBJ1-6; D not resolved. The V end lost 3 bases, the J end lost 0 bases, and 15 bases lay between the germline ends. Per the germline V gene, CDR1 is SEHNR and CDR2 is FQNEAQ (reference sequence). CDR3 size: 18 residues. The chain's CDR3 is CASSLLLGGGSYNSPLHF. The CDR3 DNA reads TGTGCCAGCAGCTTGTTATTGGGAGGTGGCTCCTATAATTCACCCCTCCACTTT.

V usage is TRBV7-6 and J usage is TRBJ1-3, with D possibly being TRBD1 (6 bases). The CDR3 spans 16 residues. The V and J ends lost 1 base and 2 bases respectively, with 12 bases between them. CDR1 is SGHVS, CDR2 FNYEAQ, per germline. The CDR3 sequence: CASSLGATGPGNTIYF. The CDR3 DNA reads as TGTGCCAGCAGCTTAGGAGCTACAGGGCCTGGAAACACCATATATTTT.

The chain links TRBV19 to TRBJ2-2, with a weak D call TRBD1 (5 bases). V lost 4 bases and J 0 bases, leaving 12 bases between the germline ends. Germline values: CDR1 LNHDA, CDR2 SQIVND (reference sequence). This CDR3 is 16 amino acids long. CDR3 in amino acids: CASSKRTPANTGELFF. Written as DNA, the CDR3 is TGTGCCAGTAGTAAACGGACACCCGCGAACACCGGGGAGCTGTTTTTT.

V gene TRBV15 combines with J gene TRBJ2-4; TRBD2 agrees at 11 bases. This CDR3 comprises 15 residues. After removal of 5 bases from V and 1 base from J, the junction contained 1 base not matched to a gene. CDR1 is LNHNV and CDR2 is YYDKDF in the germline V gene (reference sequence). The CDR3 nucleotides are TGTGCCACCAGCCGGACTAGCGGGGCCAAAAACATTCAGTACTTC. This codes for CATSRTSGAKNIQYF. Full variable domain (remainder filled in from reference TRBV15 and TRBJ2-4): DAMVIQNPRYQVTQFGKPVTLSCSQTLNHNVMYWYQQKSSQAPKLLFHYYDKDFNNEADTPDNFQSRRPNTSFCFLDIRSPGLGDTAMYLCATSRTSGAKNIQYFGAGTRLSVL.

The chain has TRBV6-1 and TRBJ2-5, with D perhaps TRBD2 (6 bases). The length of the CDR3 is 16 residues. Trimming removed 1 base at V and 2 bases at J, with 14 bases between. Germline V gives CDR1 MNHNS, CDR2 SASEGT. This CDR3 is CASSEDMGGVQETQYF. The CDR3 nucleotides are TGTGCCAGCAGTGAAGATATGGGAGGTGTTCAAGAGACCCAGTACTTC.

This clone was seen once. V and J are TRBV6-5 and TRBJ2-1; D tentatively reads TRBD1 or TRBD2 (5 bases each). V was trimmed by 6 bases and J by 4 bases, leaving 16 bases between them. The CDR3 is 15 residues long. CDR1 and CDR2 (germline): MNHEY, SVGAGI. The CDR3 loop reads CASSRGSRRYNEQFF. The CDR3 bases are TGTGCCAGCAGCCGGGGCAGCCGACGTTACAATGAGCAGTTCTTC.

The V call is TRBV7-2, the J call TRBJ2-3, with 9 bases identical to TRBD2. CDR1 and CDR2 from the germline V gene are SGHTA and FQGNSA. V trimming: 1 base; J trimming: 7 bases; junction bases outside the gene matches: 6. The CDR3 length is 15 residues. Here the CDR3 DNA reads TGTGCCAGCAGCTTAGGCGGGGGGGCCGGAAATACGCAGTATTTT. Its translation: CASSLGGGAGNTQYF.

The chain links TRBV6-4 to TRBJ2-2, with D unresolved. CDR3 size: 16 residues. CDR1 MRHNA and CDR2 SNTAGT come from the germline V gene. V was shortened by 6 bases and J by 0 bases, with 14 bases between the two germline ends. The CDR3 DNA sequence: TGTGCCAGCAGCCCCGGGCACTTTACGAACACCGGGGAGCTGTTTTTT. Encoded protein: CASSPGHFTNTGELFF.

The chain links TRBV2 to TRBJ1-5; D remains ambiguous. CDR3 length: 13 amino acids. The V gene lost 6 bases and the J gene lost 0 bases, with 6 bases spanning the gap. Germline CDR1 is SNHLY and CDR2 is FYNNEI. DNA for the CDR3: TGTGCCAGCAGCGTTGATAGCAATCAGCCCCAGCATTTT. Translating gives CASSVDSNQPQHF.

This chain links TRBV7-9 with TRBJ2-7; 7 bases map to TRBD2. V lost 0 bases to trimming and J lost 2 bases; unmatched junction nucleotides: 1. Germline V lookup: CDR1 SEHNR, CDR2 FQNEAQ (reference sequence). CDR3 size: 14 residues. The CDR3 coding sequence is TGTGCCAGCAGCTTAGCCGGGACTACCTACGAGCAGTACTTC. Translated: CASSLAGTTYEQYF. Using reference TRBV7-9 and TRBJ2-7 for the parts outside the CDR3, the full variable domain is DTGVSQNPRHKITKRGQNVTFRCDPISEHNRLYWYRQTLGQGPEFLTYFQNEAQLEKSRLLSDRFSAERPKGSFSTLEIQRTEQGDSAMYLCASSLAGTTYEQYFGPGTRLTVT.

This sequence joins TRBV12-5 and TRBJ1-5; D gene ambiguous. The germline CDR1 and CDR2 sequences are LGHNT and FRNRAP. Trimming stripped 1 base from V and 4 bases from J, with 2 bases between. The CDR3 covers 12 residues. CDR3 coding DNA: TGTGCTAGTGGTTTGGGTAATCAGCCCCAGCATTTT. Translated, it gives CASGLGNQPQHF. The full variable domain, its missing parts supplied by reference TRBV12-5 and TRBJ1-5, is DARVTQTPRHKVTEMGQEVTMRCQPILGHNTVFWYRQTMMQGLELLAYFRNRAPLDDSGMPKDRFSAEMPDATLATLKIQPSEPRDSAVYFCASGLGNQPQHFGDGTRLSIL.

V usage is TRBV12-3 or TRBV12-4 and J usage is TRBJ2-7; weak D call: TRBD1 (5 bases). Trimming took 6 bases from V and 3 from J, leaving 6 bases between them. The CDR3 totals 11 residues. The CDR3 coding sequence is TGTGCCAGCAGCGACAGCTACGAGCAGTACTTC. Its protein product is CASSDSYEQYF.

The V call is TRBV5-4, the J call TRBJ2-1; no firm D call. The germline V and J ends were trimmed by 2 bases and 8 bases, with 5 bases remaining between them. The length of the CDR3 is 11 residues. Germline values: CDR1 SGHNT, CDR2 YYREEE (reference sequence). CDR3 bases: TGTGCCAGCAGCTTCGGCCATGAGCAGTTCTTC. This translates into CASSFGHEQFF.